The rows below give T cell receptor beta chains drawn from one sample of a study of T cell repertoires in cytomegalovirus infection. TCRdb ran MiXCR on the reads and lists one entry per CDR3 protein. The sample records around 530,000 distinct CDR3 sequences, 26% being singletons. The sequencing sample was made of PBMCs. These receptor sequences come from a human donor in good health (CMV status not recorded). Some clones in this sample may be carry-over from other donors' samples. Each CDR3 is given with its conserved first and last residue. A D gene is named only where the DNA matches it firmly. Expanded clones are given a class, and other clones once, few, many or no size at all.

abundance: many
j_gene: TRBJ1-5
d_gene: -
v_gene: TRBV7-8
CDR3nt: TGTGCCAGCAGCTCCCTGGGTCCCGGCAGCAATCAGCCCCAGCATTTT
CDR3aa: CASSSLGPGSNQPQHF

abundance: few
j_gene: TRBJ2-1
d_gene: TRBD2
v_gene: TRBV3-1
CDR3nt: TGTGCCAGCAGCCGCAGTAGCGGGTTGGGCAATGAGCAGTTCTTC
CDR3aa: CASSRSSGLGNEQFF

abundance: few
j_gene: TRBJ2-1
d_gene: TRBD2
v_gene: TRBV5-5
CDR3nt: TGTGCCAGCAGCTGGTCGTCTAGCGGGAGGGCCATGTTCTTC
CDR3aa: CASSWSSSGRAMFF

abundance: -
j_gene: TRBJ2-3
d_gene: -
v_gene: TRBV7-9
CDR3nt: TGTGCCAGCAGCTTAGTCCTTTCTACGCAGTATTTT
CDR3aa: CASSLVLSTQYF

abundance: few
j_gene: TRBJ1-1
d_gene: -
v_gene: TRBV5-1
CDR3nt: TGCGCCAGCAGCTTAAAACAGGGAAGCACTGAAGCTTTCTTT
CDR3aa: CASSLKQGSTEAFF

abundance: few
j_gene: TRBJ2-7
d_gene: -
v_gene: TRBV6-2/TRBV6-3
CDR3nt: TGTGCCAGCAGTTTGCCTCGGGACACTCCTTCGGTCGAGCAGTACTTC
CDR3aa: CASSLPRDTPSVEQYF

abundance: -
j_gene: TRBJ1-2
d_gene: -
v_gene: TRBV4-1
CDR3nt: TGCGCCAGCAGCCAAGATATGAGGGCCTTAGCCCTAAATGCCTATGGCTACACCTTC
CDR3aa: CASSQDMRALALNAYGYTF

abundance: many
j_gene: TRBJ2-7
d_gene: -
v_gene: TRBV7-6
CDR3nt: TGTGCCAGCAGCTTCCCAGGGGGGGGCTACGAGCAGTACTTC
CDR3aa: CASSFPGGGYEQYF

abundance: -
j_gene: TRBJ2-1
d_gene: TRBD2
v_gene: TRBV6-2/TRBV6-3
CDR3nt: TGTGCCAGCAGGGGACTAGGGCTCTTGCAGTTCTTC
CDR3aa: CASRGLGLLQFF

abundance: many
j_gene: TRBJ2-2
d_gene: -
v_gene: TRBV7-2
CDR3nt: TGTGCCAGCAGCCGATCCCGGGATAAAGTGGGTACCGGGGAGCTGTTTTTT
CDR3aa: CASSRSRDKVGTGELFF

abundance: -
j_gene: TRBJ2-5
d_gene: TRBD2
v_gene: TRBV20-1
CDR3nt: TGCAGTGCTAGGGTAGCGGGCTTCGAGACCCAGTACTTC
CDR3aa: CSARVAGFETQYF

abundance: many
j_gene: TRBJ1-1
d_gene: -
v_gene: TRBV19
CDR3nt: TGTGCCAGTAGTATAGAGGGGGTAAACACTGAAGCTTTCTTT
CDR3aa: CASSIEGVNTEAFF

abundance: few
j_gene: TRBJ1-6
d_gene: -
v_gene: TRBV2
CDR3nt: TGTGCCAGCAGAAACGGGGTTAATTCACCCCTCCACTTT
CDR3aa: CASRNGVNSPLHF

abundance: -
j_gene: TRBJ2-5
d_gene: -
v_gene: TRBV4-1
CDR3nt: TGTGCCAGCAGCCACCGGGGCCAAGAGACCCAGTACTTC
CDR3aa: CASSHRGQETQYF

abundance: -
j_gene: TRBJ2-1
d_gene: TRBD2
v_gene: TRBV5-4
CDR3nt: TGTGCCAGCAACTTCGGTACTAGCGGCCCCAATGAGCAGTTCTTC
CDR3aa: CASNFGTSGPNEQFF

abundance: few
j_gene: TRBJ2-2
d_gene: -
v_gene: TRBV7-2
CDR3nt: TGTGCCAGCAGCTCTCGACCCGTTGACACCGGGGAGCTGTTTTTT
CDR3aa: CASSSRPVDTGELFF

abundance: -
j_gene: TRBJ1-6
d_gene: -
v_gene: TRBV18
CDR3nt: TGTGCCAGCTCATCTGAAACAGGGTCGGATTCACCCCTCCACTTT
CDR3aa: CASSSETGSDSPLHF

abundance: -
j_gene: TRBJ2-1
d_gene: -
v_gene: TRBV18
CDR3nt: TGTGCCAGCTCACCACCGATAATCCAGGGAGATTCCAATGAGCAGTTCTTC
CDR3aa: CASSPPIIQGDSNEQFF

abundance: -
j_gene: TRBJ1-3
d_gene: TRBD1
v_gene: TRBV7-9
CDR3nt: TGTGCCAGCAGCTTAAGGGACAGGGGGCGACCCTCTGGAAACACCATATATTTT
CDR3aa: CASSLRDRGRPSGNTIYF

abundance: -
j_gene: TRBJ1-6
d_gene: TRBD1
v_gene: TRBV9
CDR3nt: TGTGCCAGCAGCGGGGACAGGGGTTTTTCACCCCTCCACTTT
CDR3aa: CASSGDRGFSPLHF

abundance: many
j_gene: TRBJ1-2
d_gene: -
v_gene: TRBV7-9
CDR3nt: TGTGCCAGCAGCCTAGGACAGCAATATGGCTACACCTTC
CDR3aa: CASSLGQQYGYTF